This T cell receptor (beta chain) was identified during a study of T cell responses to AZD1222 COVID-19 vaccine. Study context: Second-dose groups at about 4 or about 12 weeks were pooled. Study-level points and caveats: Donors were chiefly white British, with a greater number of females, and clonal diversity was perhaps underestimated. The breadth and depth of Spike-specific TCRs increased once two AZD1222 doses had been given. Seropositivity was recorded at baseline in only a handful of AZD1222 recipients.

The assay was immunoSEQ multiplex PCR, and TCRdb's table has in-frame clones only and misses some. The table has 100,000 to 150,000 clones, 75% to 95% seen once; the top ten hold 6.9%. Points on this clone: Its target is not known.

The sequence was obtained from an adult in good health. This specimen was peripheral blood, taken on day 0 of AZD1222 vaccination.

The CDR3 DNA reads as TGTGCCAGCAGTTTAGAAGGACAGGGGGTTACAAATCAGCCCCAGCATTTT. Translating gives CASSLEGQGVTNQPQHF. J is TRBJ1-5 and V is TRBV28; 10 bases agree with TRBD1. Trimming at V came to 2 bases and at J to 4 bases, leaving 8 bases not matched to a gene. Looked up from germline, CDR1 is MDHEN and CDR2 is SYDVKM. The length of the CDR3 is 17 residues.